A single sample is the source of the 13 T cell receptor beta chains below, sequenced in a study of blood T cell repertoires in COVID-19. Sequencing was performed with immunoSEQ multiplex PCR; in TCRdb, only in-frame clones are kept and a portion is missing. Among about 200,000 clones, over 75% were seen once, and the ten largest hold 18%. Sequencing was carried out using peripheral blood. The receptors here all came from a man aged 50 to 59 with COVID-19, enrolled during active disease.

This chain connects TRBV6-2 or TRBV6-3 to TRBJ1-5, with no clear D. CDR3 length equals 14 residues. CDR1 and CDR2 from the germline V gene are MNHEY and SVGEGT. Trimming took off 7 bases at V and 7 bases at J, with 17 bases between the two ends. CDR3 DNA: TGTGCCAGCACCCCCCGGCGGGGAGGGCAGCCCCAGCATTTT. Protein product: CASTPRRGGQPQHF.

The V and J genes are TRBV12-3 or TRBV12-4 and TRBJ2-3, with 9 positions matching TRBD1. The CDR3 is 13 amino acids. Trimming cost V 5 bases and J 6 bases; bases outside gene matches: 3. The CDR3 loop reads CASSQQGADTQYF. CDR3 nucleotides: TGTGCCAGCAGTCAACAGGGGGCCGATACGCAGTATTTT.

This chain links TRBV18 with TRBJ2-7; perhaps TRBD2 as D (5 bases). V was clipped by 2 bases and J by 1 base, with 15 bases between them. CDR3 length: 16 residues. The V gene's germline CDR1 is KGHSH and CDR2 LQKENI. The CDR3 bases are TGTGCCAGCTCACCAAGTCTAGCCCTCGTTTCCTACGAGCAGTACTTC. It is translated as CASSPSLALVSYEQYF.

J is TRBJ2-7 and V is TRBV5-1; tentative D call: TRBD1 (6 bases). The CDR3 extends over 16 amino acids. The V end lost 4 bases, the J end lost 3 bases, and 20 bases lay between the germline ends. Per germline, CDR1 SGHRS and CDR2 YFSETQ. Here the CDR3 DNA reads TGCGCCAGCAGCCGCCATCTTCCGGGACAAAACTACGAGCAGTACTTC. Translated: CASSRHLPGQNYEQYF.

This clone was counted once. The chain is built from TRBV15 and TRBJ1-6; D unresolved. CDR3 length: 13 residues. Germline assignment: CDR1 LNHNV and CDR2 YYDKDF (reference sequence). V was shortened by 5 bases and J by 10 bases, with 12 bases between the two germline ends. As DNA, the CDR3 is TGTGCCACCAGCCCGGGCCCGGGATCACCCCTCCACTTT. Translation: CATSPGPGSPLHF. Supplemented by reference TRBV15 and TRBJ1-6, the full variable domain reads DAMVIQNPRYQVTQFGKPVTLSCSQTLNHNVMYWYQQKSSQAPKLLFHYYDKDFNNEADTPDNFQSRRPNTSFCFLDIRSPGLGDTAMYLCATSPGPGSPLHFGNGTRLTVT.

The V and J genes are TRBV25-1 and TRBJ2-5; tentative D call: TRBD2 (5 bases). Between the trimmed V and J ends, which lost 1 base and 5 bases, there was a span of 17 bases. Germline V gene data show CDR1 as MGHDK and CDR2 as SYGVNS. CDR3 length: 16 residues. The CDR3 DNA reads TGTGCCAGCAGTGAATCCCTCGGACTTTCTGGGGAGACCCAGTACTTC. Its protein product is CASSESLGLSGETQYF.

The CDR3 nucleotides read TGCAGTGCTAGTTCTAGCGGGCTATACGAGCAGTACTTC. Translated: CSASSSGLYEQYF. The chain joins TRBV20-1 to TRBJ2-7; 8 positions match TRBD2. The V and J ends lost 3 bases and 4 bases, in that order; junction bases with no gene match: 5. This CDR3 has 13 amino acids. Germline-derived CDR1 and CDR2 are DFQATT and SNEGSKA (reference sequence).

This chain connects TRBV28 to TRBJ2-2; 10 bases fit TRBD1. This CDR3 has 15 amino acids. Germline CDR1 reads MDHEN; CDR2 reads SYDVKM. V shed 5 bases and J 10 bases; nucleotides not matched to a gene: 10. CDR3 sequence (DNA): TGTGCCAGCAGTGGATCGGACAGGGGGTTTGAGGAGCTGTTTTTT. Translation gives CASSGSDRGFEELFF.

V is TRBV18 and J is TRBJ2-5; D is unresolved. The germline gives CDR1 KGHSH, CDR2 LQKENI. The CDR3 runs to 15 residues. V was clipped by 3 bases and J by 5 bases, with 16 bases between them. CDR3 region: CASSPPGVPRETQYF. The CDR3 DNA reads TGTGCCAGCTCACCTCCCGGAGTCCCGCGCGAGACCCAGTACTTC.

Only one count was recorded for this clone. J is TRBJ1-1 and V is TRBV5-4, with 11 positions matching TRBD1. The V gene's germline CDR1 is SGHNT and CDR2 YYREEE (reference sequence). The CDR3 extends over 19 amino acids. Losses at the gene ends were 2 bases for V and 3 bases for J; bases not matched to a gene: 15. The CDR3 DNA sequence: TGTGCCAGCAGCTTAAGGGGATGGACAGGGGGCACGAAGGACACTGAAGCTTTCTTT. Encoded protein: CASSLRGWTGGTKDTEAFF.

The chain recombines TRBV6-5 with TRBJ1-3; unclear D gene. Germline lookup yields CDR1 MNHEY and CDR2 SVGAGI. V was trimmed by 7 bases and J by 5 bases, leaving 12 bases between them. This CDR3 is 13 amino acids long. CDR3 sequence (DNA): TGTGCCAGCAAGGGTGGCGGGAGAAACACCATATATTTT. Translated: CASKGGGRNTIYF.

The chain combines TRBV28 with TRBJ1-2; D is unresolved. V shed 6 bases and J shed 2 bases, with 10 bases lying between them. CDR1 and CDR2 from the germline V gene are MDHEN and SYDVKM. This CDR3 has 13 amino acids. In DNA, the CDR3 is TGTGCCAGCAGGAATACACCCAACTATGGCTACACCTTC. It translates to CASRNTPNYGYTF.

The chain employs TRBV10-3 and TRBJ2-3; the D gene is possibly TRBD1 (6 bases). The CDR3 has 14 amino acids. The V gene lost 5 bases and the J gene lost 2 bases, with 11 bases spanning the gap. From germline, CDR1 is ENHRY and CDR2 SYGVKD. CDR3 sequence: CAISTGQVTDTQYF. CDR3 coding DNA: TGTGCCATCAGTACGGGACAAGTCACAGATACGCAGTATTTT.